This TCR beta chain originates from a study of tumor-infiltrating lymphocytes in oesophageal squamous cell carcinoma. The CDR3 extends over 13 amino acids. The ends were cut back, 5 bases at V and 6 bases at J, with 13 bases in the middle. Germline V gene data show CDR1 as MDHEN and CDR2 as SYDVKM. This clonotype occurred many times. One entry per CDR3 protein, called by TCRdb with MiXCR from the PCR reads. The repertoire holds around 16,000 distinct CDR3 sequences, with around 46% as singletons. Sequences were obtained from esophageal tumor tissue. The rearrangement joins TRBV28 to TRBJ1-2; no definite D call. This sequence originates from a male donor with esophageal squamous cell carcinoma. The CDR3 reads CASSPAETHGYTF. The CDR3 DNA reads TGTGCCAGCAGTCCTGCCGAGACTCATGGCTACACCTTC.